These 10 T cell receptor beta chains originate from one sample sequenced in a study of blood T cells in healthy people across ages. Alongside a J-beta primer mix, a sample-barcoded 5' primer served in a second PCR lasting roughly 6 to 11 cycles. TCRdb used MiXCR to reprocess the 5' RACE reads, holding one entry per CDR3 protein. The sample contains 1.5 million to 2 million distinct CDR3 sequences, about two fifths of which appear only once. What was sequenced was blood. The source is a human donor in good health.

The chain employs TRBV28 and TRBJ1-2, with D hard to call. The V end was cut by 10 bases, the J end by 10 bases, with 22 bases between. Germline loops: CDR1 MDHEN, CDR2 SYDVKM. This CDR3 spans 13 amino acids. The CDR3 spells CATPSILPDDYTF. Written as DNA, the CDR3 is TGTGCCACCCCTAGTATCCTTCCCGATGACTACACCTTC.

This clonotype has only one observation. The rearrangement links TRBV7-2 to TRBJ2-2, with TRBD2 matching 7 bases. Germline V CDR1 and CDR2: SGHTA, FQGNSA. Trimming removed 1 base from V and 1 base from J; junction bases left unmatched: 6. The CDR3 extends over 17 amino acids. The CDR3 sequence: CASSLERLAENTGELFF. As DNA, the CDR3 is TGTGCCAGCAGCTTAGAACGGCTAGCGGAGAACACCGGGGAGCTGTTTTTT.

The table lists this clonotype with a few counts. The chain is built from TRBV7-2 and TRBJ1-4, with 10 bases aligning to TRBD1. CDR3 size: 15 residues. Germline V gives CDR1 SGHTA, CDR2 FQGNSA. With 6 bases clipped from V and 5 bases from J, the junction kept 6 bases outside the gene matches. CDR3 amino acids: CASSLTGGANEKLFF. As DNA, the CDR3 is TGTGCCAGCAGTCTGACAGGGGGCGCAAATGAAAAACTGTTTTTT.

This chain links TRBV2 with TRBJ1-1, with a possible D match to TRBD1 (6 bases). CDR3 length: 18 amino acids. Germline assignment: CDR1 SNHLY and CDR2 FYNNEI. Trimming shortened V by 3 bases and J by 4 bases, and 24 bases separated the two germline ends. CDR3: CASSEDFTGLLSGTEAFF. Written as DNA, the CDR3 is TGTGCCAGCAGTGAGGACTTCACAGGGTTATTATCGGGCACTGAAGCTTTCTTT.

The chain is built from TRBV30 and TRBJ2-7; TRBD1 matches at 9 bases. The germline gives CDR1 GTSNPN, CDR2 SVGIG (reference sequence). CDR3 size: 14 residues. V shed 4 bases and J 2 bases; nucleotides not matched to a gene: 6. In DNA, the CDR3 is TGTGCCTGGAATCCGGGACAGGGAACCTACGAGCAGTACTTC. Translating gives CAWNPGQGTYEQYF.

This clonotype was detected only a few times. V is TRBV7-9 and J is TRBJ1-2; D ambiguous. V lost 5 bases, J lost 6 bases, and 19 bases lay in between. Germline CDR1 is SEHNR and CDR2 is FQNEAQ (reference sequence). The CDR3 has 15 amino acids. CDR3 sequence reads: CASSPLAGGRHGYTF. The CDR3 nucleotides read TGTGCCAGCAGCCCTCTTGCTGGAGGACGACATGGCTACACCTTC.

V and J are TRBV12-3 or TRBV12-4 and TRBJ1-1; 7 nucleotides agree with TRBD1. After removal of 3 bases from V and 10 bases from J, the junction contained 8 bases not matched to a gene. The CDR3 covers 13 residues. The DNA of the CDR3 is TGTGCCAGCAGTTTTCACGGGGAGGGGGCAGCTTTCTTT. Translation gives CASSFHGEGAAFF.

The V and J genes are TRBV5-1 and TRBJ2-3; TRBD2 agrees at 11 bases. Germline CDR1 SGHRS, CDR2 YFSETQ. This CDR3 is built from 15 residues. The V segment lost 4 bases and the J segment 2 bases; nucleotides outside the gene matches: 3. The CDR3 reads CASSHSGGATDTQYF. The CDR3 DNA is TGCGCCAGCAGCCATAGCGGGGGGGCCACAGATACGCAGTATTTT.

This clonotype was detected only a few times. This rearrangement joins TRBV12-3 or TRBV12-4 to TRBJ2-7, with D possibly being TRBD2 (7 bases). Trimming pared 7 bases from V and 0 bases from J, leaving 16 bases between. CDR3 length: 15 amino acids. CDR3 sequence: CASNYGGPDSYEQYF. The CDR3 bases are TGTGCCAGCAATTACGGGGGGCCGGACTCCTACGAGCAGTACTTC.

The V call is TRBV3-1, the J call TRBJ2-4, with D possibly being TRBD1 (5 bases). Germline V CDR1 and CDR2: LGHDT, YNNKEL (reference sequence). The CDR3 length is 14 residues. The V end lost 4 bases, the J end lost 7 bases, and 14 bases lay between the germline ends. The chain's CDR3 is CASSRLGPRNIQYF. In DNA, the CDR3 is TGTGCCAGCAGCCGACTGGGGCCGCGGAACATTCAGTACTTC. Using reference TRBV3-1 and TRBJ2-4 for the parts outside the CDR3, the full variable domain is DTAVSQTPKYLVTQMGNDKSIKCEQNLGHDTMYWYKQDSKKFLKIMFSYNNKELIINETVPNRFSPKSPDKAHLNLHINSLELGDSAVYFCASSRLGPRNIQYFGAGTRLSVL.